This entry lists 7 T cell receptor beta chains sequenced from one sample in a study of blood T cells in healthy people across ages. Then a second PCR, running roughly 7 to 11 cycles, was carried out with a sample-barcoded 5' primer and a J-beta primer mix. TCRdb processed the 5' RACE reads anew with MiXCR; each CDR3 protein has one entry. The data contain about 1.4 million distinct CDR3 sequences, approximately 59% of them singletons. The sample taken for sequencing was blood. The receptor source for this set is a man younger than 35 in good health.

The chain joins TRBV27 to TRBJ1-2; D gene uncertain. V gave up 5 bases and J gave up 5 bases, with 15 bases separating them. The CDR3 extends over 14 amino acids. Per germline, CDR1 MNHEY and CDR2 SMNVEV (reference sequence). The CDR3 sequence: CASSQDTDLYGYTF. The CDR3 region has the DNA TGTGCCAGCAGTCAAGACACAGACTTATATGGCTACACCTTC.

The chain links TRBV4-1 to TRBJ1-2, with D hard to call. Trimming took off 0 bases at V and 6 bases at J, with 5 bases between the two ends. CDR1 and CDR2 (germline): MGHRA, YSYEKL. The CDR3 is 12 amino acids. This CDR3 reads CASSQESNGYTF. Here the CDR3 DNA reads TGCGCCAGCAGCCAAGAATCAAATGGCTACACCTTC.

CDR3: CASSLDSGRPYEQYF. In DNA, the CDR3 is TGCGCCAGCAGCTTGGATAGTGGACGGCCCTACGAGCAGTACTTC. The chain joins TRBV5-1 to TRBJ2-7; no clear D gene. CDR1 is SGHRS and CDR2 is YFSETQ in the germline V gene. Trimming removed 0 bases at V and 2 bases at J, with 12 bases between. The CDR3 runs to 15 residues.

This chain joins TRBV3-1 and TRBJ2-6; TRBD2 aligns across 7 bases. V shed 1 base and J 1 base; nucleotides not matched to a gene: 16. The length of the CDR3 is 21 residues. Germline assignment: CDR1 LGHDT and CDR2 YNNKEL (reference sequence). CDR3: CASSQGPGGNHTRSGANVLTF. The DNA of the CDR3 is TGTGCCAGCAGCCAAGGCCCCGGGGGGAACCACACTAGATCTGGGGCCAACGTCCTGACTTTC.

The rearrangement links TRBV2 to TRBJ2-1; 8 nucleotides agree with TRBD1. Germline V gene lookup returns CDR1 SNHLY and CDR2 FYNNEI. There are 15 residues in the CDR3. Trimming took 7 bases from V and 8 from J; bases not matched to a gene: 13. CDR3 sequence reads: CASTQGASSVYEQFF. In DNA, the CDR3 is TGTGCCAGCACCCAGGGGGCTAGTTCAGTCTATGAGCAGTTCTTC. Full variable domain (rest looked up from reference TRBV2 and TRBJ2-1): EPEVTQTPSHQVTQMGQEVILRCVPISNHLYFYWYRQILGQKVEFLVSFYNNEISEKSEIFDDQFSVERPDGSNFTLKIRSTKLEDSAMYFCASTQGASSVYEQFFGPGTRLTVL.

V usage is TRBV10-3 and J usage is TRBJ2-5; D may be TRBD2 (6 bases). The CDR3 extends over 17 amino acids. Germline V gene data show CDR1 as ENHRY and CDR2 as SYGVKD. Trimming removed 0 bases from V and 4 bases from J, with 18 bases in between. The CDR3 DNA reads as TGTGCCATCAGTGAGTCGAGACCAGCGGAGGGGAGAGAGACCCAGTACTTC. Translation gives CAISESRPAEGRETQYF.

The J gene is TRBJ2-4, the V gene TRBV5-1; 7 positions match TRBD2. The J call could be wrong; TRBJ2-7 is a better fit for the DNA end. This CDR3 contains 16 residues. The germline V gene encodes CDR1 SGHRS and CDR2 YFSETQ. CDR3 DNA sequence: TGCGCCAGCAGCTTGGATTTAGCGGGCGCACCCTACGAGCAGTACTTC. This encodes CASSLDLAGAPYEQYF.